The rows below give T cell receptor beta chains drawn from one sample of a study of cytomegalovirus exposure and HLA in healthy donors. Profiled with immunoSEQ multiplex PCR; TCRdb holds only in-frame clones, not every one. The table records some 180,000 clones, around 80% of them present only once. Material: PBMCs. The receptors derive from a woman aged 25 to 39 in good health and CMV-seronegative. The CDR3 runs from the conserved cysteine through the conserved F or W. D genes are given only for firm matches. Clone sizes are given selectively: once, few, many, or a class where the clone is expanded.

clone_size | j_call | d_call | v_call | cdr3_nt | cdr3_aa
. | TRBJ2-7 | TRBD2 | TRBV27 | TGTGCCAGCAGTTTATCAGGCCGGGAGGGGACCTACGAGCAGTACTTC | CASSLSGREGTYEQYF
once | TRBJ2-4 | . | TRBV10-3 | TGTGCCATCAGTGATGGGAGCCGCATTCAGTACTTC | CAISDGSRIQYF
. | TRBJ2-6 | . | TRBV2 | TGTGCCAGCAGTCCAAGAACAGGGTACGGGGCCAACGTCCTGACTTTC | CASSPRTGYGANVLTF
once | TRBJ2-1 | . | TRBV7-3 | TGTGCCAGCAGTCTCCTACTAGCCCGAGGGAATGAGCAGTTCTTC | CASSLLLARGNEQFF
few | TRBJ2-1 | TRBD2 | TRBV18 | TGTGCCACCGGAGTCGGGGGGAATGAGCAGTTCTTC | CATGVGGNEQFF
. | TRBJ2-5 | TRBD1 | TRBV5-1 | TGCGCCAGCAGCTTGTTGACAGGGGGCGGTCAAGAGACCCAGTACTTC | CASSLLTGGGQETQYF
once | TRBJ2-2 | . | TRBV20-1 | TGCAGTGCTCCTCGGTCTAGGGAGCTGTTTTTT | CSAPRSRELFF
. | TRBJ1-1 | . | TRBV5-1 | TGCGCCAGCGGGTTACAGGGTCTTGAGACTGAAGCTTTCTTT | CASGLQGLETEAFF
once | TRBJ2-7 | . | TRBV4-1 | TGCGCCAGCGGTTTTCTGAGCGGAAGCTCCTACGAGCAGTACTTC | CASGFLSGSSYEQYF
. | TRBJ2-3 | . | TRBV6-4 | TGTGCCAGCAGTCCAGAGGAGGCAGATACGCAGTATTTT | CASSPEEADTQYF
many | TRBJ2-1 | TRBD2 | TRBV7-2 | TGTGCCAGCAGCTTGGACACTAGCGGGAGATCCTACAATGAGCAGTTCTTC | CASSLDTSGRSYNEQFF
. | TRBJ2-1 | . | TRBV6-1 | TGTGCCAGCAGTGAAGCTATAGCCTCTAGCGTGCAGTTCTTC | CASSEAIASSVQFF
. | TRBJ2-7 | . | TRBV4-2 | TGTGCCAGCAGCCAAGTCGGGTATAGGGGGTTGTATACTAAATCACCTGACTACGAGCAGTACTTC | CASSQVGYRGLYTKSPDYEQYF
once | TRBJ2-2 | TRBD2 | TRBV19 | TGTGCCACGGAGATAGCGGGAGGGGTAAACACCGGGGAGCTGTTTTTT | CATEIAGGVNTGELFF
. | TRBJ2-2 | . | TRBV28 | TGTGCCAGCAGAGTTGGGGGGAGTCCCGGGGAGCTGTTTTTT | CASRVGGSPGELFF
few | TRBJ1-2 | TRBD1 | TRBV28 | TGTGCCAGCAGTTTACAGACAGGGAGGAGAGGCTACACCTTC | CASSLQTGRRGYTF
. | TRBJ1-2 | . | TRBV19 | TGTGCCAGTACCCTGGCAGGGTCCCGCGGCTACACCTTC | CASTLAGSRGYTF
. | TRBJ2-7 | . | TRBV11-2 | TGTGCCAGCAGCAACGGTCCAGGAGGGAACGAGCAGTACTTC | CASSNGPGGNEQYF
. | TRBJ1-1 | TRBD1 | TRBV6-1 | TGTGCCAGCAGCCCCCGGGACAGCTTGAACACTGAAGCTTTCTTT | CASSPRDSLNTEAFF
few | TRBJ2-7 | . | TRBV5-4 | TGTGCCAGCAGCTCCCTAACAGGGCCCGGGCAGTACTTC | CASSSLTGPGQYF
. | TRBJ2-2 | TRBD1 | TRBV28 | TGTGCCAGCAGTCCACCCAGGGGGCAGGCCGGGGAGCTGTTTTTT | CASSPPRGQAGELFF
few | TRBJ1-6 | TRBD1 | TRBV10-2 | TGCGCCAGCAGTCTCGACAGGGATAATTCACCCCTCCACTTT | CASSLDRDNSPLHF
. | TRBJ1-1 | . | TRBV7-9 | TGTGCCAGCAGCTTAGTAATCGCCGGGAACACTGAAGCTTTCTTT | CASSLVIAGNTEAFF
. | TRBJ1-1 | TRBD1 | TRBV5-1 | TGCGCCAGCAGCTTGCCAGGACAGGCGGGCACTGAAGCTTTCTTT | CASSLPGQAGTEAFF
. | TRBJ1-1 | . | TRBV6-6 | TGTGCCAGCAGTTACTCGCGGGGGATGAACACTGAAGCTTTCTTT | CASSYSRGMNTEAFF
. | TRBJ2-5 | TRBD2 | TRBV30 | TGTGCCTGGACTAGCGGGGGGGGTGGAGAGACCCAGTACTTC | CAWTSGGGGETQYF
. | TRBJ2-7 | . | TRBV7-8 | TGTGCCAGCAGCCAGCGACTTGGGCAGTACTTC | CASSQRLGQYF
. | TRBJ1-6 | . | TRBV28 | TGTGCCAGCAGTTTATACACCGGGGTGGGTAATTCACCCCTCCACTTT | CASSLYTGVGNSPLHF
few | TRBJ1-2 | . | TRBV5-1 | TGCGCCAGCAGCTTGGCCGGAGAGGATGGCTACACCTTC | CASSLAGEDGYTF
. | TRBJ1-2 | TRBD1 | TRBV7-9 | TGTGCCAGCAGCTTAGGCTCAGGGGGTGAGGGCTACACCTTC | CASSLGSGGEGYTF
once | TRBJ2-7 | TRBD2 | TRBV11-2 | TGTGCCAGCAGCTTAGCGCTAGCGGGAATGAACGAGCAGTACTTC | CASSLALAGMNEQYF
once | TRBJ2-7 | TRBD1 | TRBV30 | TGTGCCTGGAGTGTAGAGGGGGCCGCCGCGTACGAGCAGTACTTC | CAWSVEGAAAYEQYF
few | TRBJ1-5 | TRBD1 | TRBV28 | TGTGCCAGCAGTCTCCGACAGGGGTGGCAGCCCCAGCATTTT | CASSLRQGWQPQHF
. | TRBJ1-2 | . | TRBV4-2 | TGTGCCAGCAGCCAAGAGTGGGGGCCCTATGGCTACACCTTC | CASSQEWGPYGYTF
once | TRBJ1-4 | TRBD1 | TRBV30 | TGTGCCCGATCCGGGACAGCAACTAATGAAAAACTGTTTTTT | CARSGTATNEKLFF
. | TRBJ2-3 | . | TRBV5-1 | TGCGCCAGCGGAACGGACAACTCGCAGTATTTT | CASGTDNSQYF
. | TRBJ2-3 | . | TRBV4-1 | TGCGCCAGCAGCCAAGAATTAACAGATACGCAGTATTTT | CASSQELTDTQYF
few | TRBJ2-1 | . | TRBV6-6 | TGTGCCAGCACCGCGGGTTTATACAATGAGCAGTTCTTC | CASTAGLYNEQFF
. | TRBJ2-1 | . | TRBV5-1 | TGCGCCAGCAGCCCAGAAAGGGGACTTGGGGGCAATGAGCAGTTCTTC | CASSPERGLGGNEQFF